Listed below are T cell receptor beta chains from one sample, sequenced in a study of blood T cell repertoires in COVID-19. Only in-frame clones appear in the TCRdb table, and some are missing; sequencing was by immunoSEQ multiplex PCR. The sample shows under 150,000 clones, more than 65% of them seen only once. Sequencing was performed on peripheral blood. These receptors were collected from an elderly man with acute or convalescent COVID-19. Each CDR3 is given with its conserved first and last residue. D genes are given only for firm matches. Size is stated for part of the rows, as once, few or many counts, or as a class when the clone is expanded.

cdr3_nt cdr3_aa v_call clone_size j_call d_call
TGTGCCAGCAGCCAAGGGAGGGGGCAAAGGGGTCAGCCCCAGCATTTT CASSQGRGQRGQPQHF TRBV3-1/TRBV3-2 . TRBJ1-5 TRBD1
TGTGCCAGCAGTTACAGTACAGGGAACAACTATGGCTACACCTTC CASSYSTGNNYGYTF TRBV6-5 . TRBJ1-2 .
TGCGCCAGCAGCCCGACTAGAGCGGTTGGGGAGACCCAGTACTTC CASSPTRAVGETQYF TRBV4-1 . TRBJ2-5 .
TGTGCCATCAGCGACATTACTAGCGGGGTAAACGAGCAGTACTTC CAISDITSGVNEQYF TRBV10-3 few TRBJ2-7 TRBD2
TGTGCCACAGGACTAGCGGGCACAGATACGCAGTATTTT CATGLAGTDTQYF TRBV12-3/TRBV12-4 . TRBJ2-3 TRBD2
TGTGCCAGCAGCCCCTCGGAGAGGTACGAGCAGTACTTC CASSPSERYEQYF TRBV7-9 . TRBJ2-7 .
TGTGCCAGCAGTTTAGCAGGCTCTTCCTACGAGCAGTACTTC CASSLAGSSYEQYF TRBV27 . TRBJ2-7 .
TGCGCCAGCAGCCCCCAGGCGGGGTGGTCCGGGGAGCTGTTTTTT CASSPQAGWSGELFF TRBV5-1 . TRBJ2-2 .
TGTGCCAGTAGCTTCGGGACTTCACGCCAGCCCCAGCATTTT CASSFGTSRQPQHF TRBV19 . TRBJ1-5 .
TGCAGTGCTCTAGCGGGGCAAACGCAGTATTTT CSALAGQTQYF TRBV20-1 . TRBJ2-3 TRBD2
TGCAGCGATCAGGGCCTGAACACTGAAGCTTTCTTT CSDQGLNTEAFF TRBV29-1 . TRBJ1-1 .
TGTGCCAGCAGTGTTGGGGACAGGCGAATCTCCTACGAGCAGTACTTC CASSVGDRRISYEQYF TRBV6-1 . TRBJ2-7 TRBD1
TGTGCCAGCTCACTCACAGCGAACACTGAAGCTTTCTTT CASSLTANTEAFF TRBV18 few TRBJ1-1 .
TGTGCCAGCTCTCCCGCAGGCCCTAAGTCCTACGAGCAGTACTTC CASSPAGPKSYEQYF TRBV18 few TRBJ2-7 .